Below, 27 T cell receptor beta chains from the same sample are listed, as sequenced in a study of neurological immune-mediated disorders. MiXCR was run by TCRdb on the 5' RACE reads, yielding one entry per CDR3 protein. The data contain 55,000 or so distinct CDR3 sequences, about 4.2% of them seen just once; the ten biggest clones take up 1.9%. The specimen sequenced was CD4+ T cells from blood. The receptors originated from a woman aged 40-49 years with multiple sclerosis.

This clonotype was seen ten or more times. The chain is built from TRBV5-1 and TRBJ2-7; 10 bases align to TRBD1. The germline gives CDR1 SGHRS, CDR2 YFSETQ. V trimming: 4 bases; J trimming: 3 bases; junction bases outside the gene matches: 7. This CDR3 spans 15 amino acids. CDR3 region: CASSPRQGANYEQYF. The CDR3 DNA reads TGCGCCAGCAGCCCCAGACAGGGGGCGAACTACGAGCAGTACTTC.

This clonotype has a count of ten or more. This chain joins TRBV10-3 and TRBJ2-7; D possibly matches TRBD1 or TRBD2 (5 bases each). Trimming took off 6 bases at V and 0 bases at J, with 12 bases between the two ends. The CDR3 runs to 14 residues. Germline CDR1 and CDR2: ENHRY and SYGVKD. CDR3 DNA sequence: TGTGCCATCAGCAGGGACCCCCGCTCCTACGAGCAGTACTTC. Translation: CAISRDPRSYEQYF.

This clonotype is classed as medium-sized (0.01 to 0.1%). J is TRBJ1-2 and V is TRBV20-1; the D gene is possibly TRBD1 (6 bases). This CDR3 has 13 residues. The V end lost 4 bases, the J end lost 4 bases, and 13 bases lay between the germline ends. Per the germline V gene, CDR1 is DFQATT and CDR2 is SNEGSKA (reference sequence). The CDR3 region is CSATQLGAYGYTF. CDR3 DNA sequence: TGCAGTGCTACCCAACTGGGGGCCTATGGCTACACCTTC.

This clonotype occurred many times. The chain links TRBV25-1 to TRBJ1-2; TRBD1 matches at 8 bases. Germline CDR1 is MGHDK and CDR2 is SYGVNS. This CDR3 region has 18 residues. With V trimmed by 2 bases and J by 0 bases, 11 bases remained unmatched. In nucleotides, the CDR3 is TGTGCCAGCAGTGAAGTGGCAGGGGGCGCAACAACTAACTATGGCTACACCTTC. This codes for CASSEVAGGATTNYGYTF.

In its sample, this clonotype was seen many times. The J gene is TRBJ2-1, the V gene TRBV9, with D perhaps TRBD1 (5 bases). The CDR3 totals 17 residues. V was cut by 0 bases and J by 0 bases, with 13 bases left in between. Germline V gives CDR1 SGDLS, CDR2 YYNGEE. The CDR3 spells CASSVDTGWSSYNEQFF. As DNA, the CDR3 is TGTGCCAGCAGCGTAGATACAGGTTGGAGCTCCTACAATGAGCAGTTCTTC.

This clonotype occurred many times. J is TRBJ2-2 and V is TRBV20-1; TRBD2 matches at 12 bases. Germline CDR1 is DFQATT and CDR2 is SNEGSKA (reference sequence). The CDR3 runs to 14 residues. V was clipped by 6 bases and J by 7 bases; unmatched bases: 6. The DNA of the CDR3 is TGCAGTGCCCTAGCGGGGGGGCGTGGCGGGGAGCTGTTTTTT. This sequence encodes CSALAGGRGGELFF.

This clonotype has a count of ten or more. The rearrangement joins TRBV20-1 to TRBJ2-7; 7 bases agree with TRBD1. CDR3 size: 14 residues. Losses at the gene ends were 5 bases for V and 0 bases for J; bases not matched to a gene: 7. CDR1 and CDR2 (germline): DFQATT, SNEGSKA (reference sequence). CDR3 loop: CSARPGTVSYEQYF. The CDR3 DNA follows: TGCAGTGCTCGCCCCGGGACAGTCTCCTACGAGCAGTACTTC.

This clonotype was detected many times. This rearrangement joins TRBV20-1 to TRBJ2-2, with TRBD2 matching over 11 bases. The germline V gene encodes CDR1 DFQATT and CDR2 SNEGSKA (reference sequence). The CDR3 covers 16 residues. Trimming at V came to 3 bases and at J to 0 bases, leaving 3 bases not matched to a gene. As DNA, the CDR3 is TGCAGTGCTAGTACTAGCGGGGGCGCGAACACCGGGGAGCTGTTTTTT. Protein sequence: CSASTSGGANTGELFF.

This clonotype was seen ten or more times. The chain uses TRBV5-1 and TRBJ1-3; D is perhaps TRBD1 (6 bases). V was trimmed by 0 bases and J by 0 bases, leaving 10 bases between them. In germline, CDR1 is SGHRS, CDR2 YFSETQ. The CDR3 extends over 16 amino acids. This CDR3 is CASSLDRASSGNTIYF. As DNA, the CDR3 is TGCGCCAGCAGCTTGGACAGGGCAAGCTCTGGAAACACCATATATTTT.

In its sample, this clonotype was seen many times. The chain joins TRBV5-5 to TRBJ2-6; 8 nucleotides line up with TRBD2. Germline CDR1 SGHKS, CDR2 YYEKEE (reference sequence). The CDR3 runs to 18 residues. V lost 3 bases and J lost 3; bases outside the gene matches: 11. The CDR3 sequence is CASSSLGGGPDGANVLTF. CDR3 nucleotide sequence: TGTGCCAGCAGCTCCCTCGGCGGGGGGCCTGATGGGGCCAACGTCCTGACTTTC.

To note about this clonotype: Since no conserved phenylalanine or tryptophan closes the CDR3, a read error is the likely cause. The chain has TRBV4-2 and TRBJ1-5; 7 bases are shared with TRBD1. Trimming cost V 0 bases and J 5 bases; bases outside gene matches: 4. Germline assignment: CDR1 LGHNA and CDR2 YNFKEQ. CDR3 length equals 15 residues. Here the CDR3 reads CASSQDDRDYQPQHL. The DNA of the CDR3 is TGTGCCAGCAGCCAAGACGACAGGGACTATCAGCCCCAGCATTTG.

This clonotype was counted at least ten times. The CDR3 bases are TGTGCCAGCAGCTTAGCGGCACTCCTCCTCACAGATACGCAGTATTTT. This translates into CASSLAALLLTDTQYF. This sequence joins TRBV7-9 and TRBJ2-3; D is unclear. Germline CDR1 reads SEHNR; CDR2 reads FQNEAQ (reference sequence). This CDR3 is 16 amino acids long. The ends were cut back, 0 bases at V and 2 bases at J, with 12 bases in the middle.

This clonotype has at least ten counts. The CDR3 here is CATTGHAYNSPLHF. The CDR3 coding sequence is TGTGCCACCACGGGACATGCCTATAATTCACCCCTCCACTTT. The J gene is TRBJ1-6, the V gene TRBV6-6; a possible D gene is TRBD1 (6 bases). The CDR3 loop spans 14 amino acids. Germline CDR1 is MNHNY and CDR2 is SVGAGI (reference sequence). Trimming left V 10 bases short and J 2 bases short, with 12 bases between.

The sample holds many counts of this clonotype. This chain joins TRBV6-2 or TRBV6-3 and TRBJ1-5; tentatively, D is TRBD1 (6 bases). V was trimmed by 7 bases and J by 2 bases, leaving 15 bases between them. The CDR3 consists of 15 residues. Germline CDR1 and CDR2: MNHEY and SVGEGT. CDR3 nucleotides: TGTGCCAGCACCAGTGGGGGCTCGGGCAATCAGCCCCAGCATTTT. Translation: CASTSGGSGNQPQHF.

This clonotype was seen repeatedly, ten times or more. The rearrangement joins TRBV4-2 to TRBJ2-2; possibly TRBD1 for D (5 bases). The germline gives CDR1 LGHNA, CDR2 YNFKEQ. The CDR3 sequence is 16 residues long. Trimming shortened V by 3 bases and J by 2 bases, and 13 bases separated the two germline ends. As DNA, the CDR3 is TGTGCCAGCAGCCAGGTTCTTTGGGGCAACACCGGGGAGCTGTTTTTT. The encoded protein is CASSQVLWGNTGELFF.

DNA for the CDR3: TGCGCCAGCAGCTTGGAGCCGCTAGGGTCTTACAATGAGCAGTTCTTC. It translates to CASSLEPLGSYNEQFF. This chain links TRBV5-1 with TRBJ2-1; no definite D call. Between the trimmed V and J ends, which lost 0 bases and 4 bases, there was a span of 14 bases. Germline lookup yields CDR1 SGHRS and CDR2 YFSETQ. CDR3 size: 16 residues.

The chain recombines TRBV18 with TRBJ2-7; perhaps TRBD1 as D (6 bases). There are 13 residues in the CDR3. From germline, CDR1 is KGHSH and CDR2 LQKENI. Trimming stripped 6 bases from V and 1 base from J, with 10 bases between. The CDR3 DNA reads as TGTGCCAGCTCGGTAGGACAGTCCTACGAGCAGTACTTC. This encodes CASSVGQSYEQYF.

This clonotype was counted ten times or more. The chain has TRBV6-5 and TRBJ2-7; tentatively, D is TRBD2 (5 bases). V gave up 4 bases and J gave up 4 bases, with 17 bases separating them. The CDR3 loop spans 15 amino acids. The germline V gene encodes CDR1 MNHEY and CDR2 SVGAGI. The CDR3 DNA reads as TGTGCCAGCAGTTTCCCCCATGGAGGAGCGTACGAGCAGTACTTC. It is translated as CASSFPHGGAYEQYF.

This clonotype was counted ten times or more. The junction departs from the called germline gene at one end, perhaps through a read error. V usage is TRBV7-3 and J usage is TRBJ2-7, with TRBD2 identical over 8 bases. From germline, CDR1 is SGHTA and CDR2 FQGTGA. There are 15 residues in the CDR3. The CDR3 region is CASSLTGGISYEQYF. DNA of the CDR3: TGTGCCAGCAGCCTAACGGGGGGGATATCCTACGAGCAGTACTTC.

This clonotype was counted at least ten times. The chain recombines TRBV2 with TRBJ2-7; 7 bases line up with TRBD2. The trim removed 5 bases at V and 2 bases at J, leaving 6 bases unmatched. Germline V gives CDR1 SNHLY, CDR2 FYNNEI. The CDR3 contains 14 residues. The CDR3 reads CASSLGREAYEQYF. CDR3 DNA: TGTGCCAGCAGTCTGGGGAGGGAAGCCTACGAGCAGTACTTC.

In this sample, this clonotype turned up many times. CDR3 protein: CASSVASGNTIYF. In DNA, the CDR3 is TGTGCCAGCAGCGTAGCATCTGGAAACACCATATATTTT. V usage is TRBV9 and J usage is TRBJ1-3; D gene unclear. V lost 0 bases and J lost 1, with 2 bases in between. Germline assignment: CDR1 SGDLS and CDR2 YYNGEE. This CDR3 has 13 residues.

This clonotype has a count of ten or more. The chain couples TRBV29-1 to TRBJ2-1; either TRBD1 or TRBD2 may supply D (5 bases each). V lost 4 bases, J lost 10 bases, and 14 bases lay in between. There are 12 residues in the CDR3. Germline assignment: CDR1 SQVTM and CDR2 ANQGSEA. Here the CDR3 DNA reads TGCAGCGTTGGGGATTATGAGGGGGAGCAGTTCTTC. It translates to CSVGDYEGEQFF.

This clonotype was seen only a few times. The gene calls are TRBV5-1 and TRBJ2-5; the D gene is possibly TRBD1 (6 bases). The V gene's germline CDR1 is SGHRS and CDR2 YFSETQ. This CDR3 is 13 amino acids long. V lost 4 bases and J 4 bases, leaving 11 bases between the germline ends. CDR3 in DNA: TGCGCCAGCAGCCCTCAGGGGCGAGAGACCCAGTACTTC. As protein: CASSPQGRETQYF.

This clonotype was recorded at least ten times. The gene calls are TRBV20-1 and TRBJ2-7; 9 bases line up with TRBD2. The CDR3 runs 16 residues. Germline V CDR1 and CDR2: DFQATT, SNEGSKA (reference sequence). The trim removed 3 bases at V and 5 bases at J, leaving 14 bases unmatched. The CDR3 DNA reads TGCAGTGCTAGTAGATACGCGGGGGGGCCGAGGGACGAGCAGTACTTC. Translated: CSASRYAGGPRDEQYF.

This clonotype was detected ten times or more. This chain connects TRBV7-2 to TRBJ2-3, with 8 positions matching TRBD2. This CDR3 has 15 amino acids. Per germline, CDR1 SGHTA and CDR2 FQGNSA. Trimming removed 1 base from V and 4 bases from J; junction bases left unmatched: 4. This chain's CDR3 is CASSLGAGEADTQYF. CDR3 nucleotides: TGTGCCAGCAGCTTAGGAGCGGGGGAGGCAGATACGCAGTATTTT. Combining the CDR3 with reference TRBV7-2 and TRBJ2-3 gives the whole variable domain GAGVSQSPSNKVTEKGKDVELRCDPISGHTALYWYRQSLGQGLEFLIYFQGNSAPDKSGLPSDRFSAERTGGSVSTLTIQRTQQEDSAVYLCASSLGAGEADTQYFGPGTRLTVL.

There are many counts of this clonotype. V and J are TRBV20-1 and TRBJ2-3; D not certain. Germline lookup yields CDR1 DFQATT and CDR2 SNEGSKA (reference sequence). The CDR3 spans 13 residues. V was trimmed by 1 base and J by 1 base, leaving 6 bases between them. The CDR3 DNA follows: TGCAGTGCTAGAGGCGTGGGCACAGATACGCAGTATTTT. As protein: CSARGVGTDTQYF.

This clonotype was detected ten times or more. The CDR3 is CSAPRPGGQPQHF. The CDR3 DNA follows: TGCAGTGCTCCTCGTCCAGGGGGGCAGCCCCAGCATTTT. The genes are TRBV20-1 and TRBJ1-5, with 7 positions matching TRBD1. The CDR3 totals 13 residues. Germline CDR1 and CDR2: DFQATT and SNEGSKA (reference sequence). V trimming: 5 bases; J trimming: 7 bases; junction bases outside the gene matches: 8.